One sample yielded the 29 T cell receptor beta chains listed below, sequenced in a study of OX40 agonist ivuxolimab in advanced cancers. The method was immunoSEQ multiplex PCR; TCRdb's version includes in-frame clones alone and lacks a portion of them. Here the sample spans 65,000 to 80,000 clones, roughly nine tenths being singletons. This specimen consisted of CD4+ or CD8+ T cells sorted from blood, obtained in a trial of the OX40 agonist ivuxolimab. These receptor sequences come from an adult with an advanced solid tumor such as melanoma, head and neck, liver or kidney cancer.

The chain carries TRBV5-1 and TRBJ2-5, with 13 nucleotides matching TRBD2. Germline V gives CDR1 SGHRS, CDR2 YFSETQ. With V trimmed by 3 bases and J by 0 bases, 8 bases remained unmatched. This CDR3 has 18 residues. CDR3 DNA: TGCGCCAGCAGCTCTGGGACTAGCGGGAACTTCAACCAAGAGACCCAGTACTTC. This encodes CASSSGTSGNFNQETQYF.

The chain is built from TRBV27 and TRBJ2-4, with 9 bases fitting TRBD1. The CDR3 is 16 residues long. The junction had 3 bases not matched to a gene; V was cut back by 3 bases and J by 0 bases. CDR1 is MNHEY and CDR2 is SMNVEV in the germline V gene (reference sequence). In DNA form, the CDR3 reads TGTGCCAGCAGTTTTGACAGGGGGATAGCCAAAAACATTCAGTACTTC. Encoded protein: CASSFDRGIAKNIQYF.

The sample holds one count of this clone. J is TRBJ2-6 and V is TRBV28; D is uncertain. CDR1 and CDR2 (germline): MDHEN, SYDVKM. V lost 10 bases, J lost 1 base, and 5 bases lay in between. The CDR3 consists of 12 residues. CDR3 protein: CATTSGANVLTF. The CDR3 DNA is TGTGCCACCACTTCTGGGGCCAACGTCCTGACTTTC.

The table lists this clone with a count of one. The rearrangement links TRBV6-1 to TRBJ2-5; D is uncertain. The CDR3 consists of 11 residues. Germline lookup yields CDR1 MNHNS and CDR2 SASEGT. Trimming pared 2 bases from V and 5 bases from J, leaving 3 bases between. The CDR3 DNA follows: TGTGCCAGCAGTGAATTTGAGACCCAGTACTTC. This gives the protein CASSEFETQYF.

The V gene is TRBV28, the J gene TRBJ2-7; weak D call: TRBD2 (6 bases). In germline, CDR1 is MDHEN, CDR2 SYDVKM. This CDR3 has 14 residues. V dropped 9 bases and J dropped 0 bases, with 15 bases sitting between them. The CDR3 is CASFPLGGSYEQYF. In DNA, the CDR3 is TGTGCCAGTTTCCCCTTGGGGGGCTCCTACGAGCAGTACTTC.

The gene calls are TRBV7-2 and TRBJ2-2, with D unresolved. CDR1 is SGHTA and CDR2 is FQGNSA in the germline V gene. V dropped 6 bases and J dropped 4 bases, with 15 bases sitting between them. This CDR3 is built from 15 residues. CDR3 nucleotide sequence: TGTGCCAGCAGTCTTCCTTCTAGTGGCACCGGGGAGCTGTTTTTT. Protein product: CASSLPSSGTGELFF.

The rearrangement links TRBV7-8 to TRBJ2-5; 7 bases line up with TRBD2. CDR1 and CDR2 (germline): SGHVS, FQNEAQ. CDR3 length equals 15 residues. Trimming cost V 2 bases and J 4 bases; bases outside gene matches: 7. CDR3 protein: CASSLLAGVLETQYF. Here the CDR3 DNA reads TGTGCCAGCAGCTTACTGGCGGGAGTTTTAGAGACCCAGTACTTC.

The chain links TRBV13 to TRBJ2-3; 11 positions agree with TRBD2. Trimming took 5 bases from V and 2 from J; bases not matched to a gene: 6. Germline V gene lookup returns CDR1 PRHDT and CDR2 FYEKMQ (reference sequence). The CDR3 loop spans 16 amino acids. In DNA, the CDR3 is TGTGCCAGCAGCAACCATAGCGGGAGGGACACAGATACGCAGTATTTT. Translation gives CASSNHSGRDTDTQYF.

The V and J genes are TRBV28 and TRBJ1-5; D gene uncertain. In germline, CDR1 is MDHEN, CDR2 SYDVKM. Trimming stripped 3 bases from V and 7 bases from J, with 1 base between. The CDR3 has 10 residues. The CDR3: CASSLQPQHF. The DNA for the CDR3 is TGTGCCAGCAGTTTGCAGCCCCAGCATTTT.

The CDR3 region is CASTTGTSGYNEQFF. The CDR3 DNA follows: TGTGCCAGTACAACCGGGACTAGCGGTTACAATGAGCAGTTCTTC. This sequence joins TRBV19 and TRBJ2-1, with 11 nucleotides matching TRBD2. This CDR3 region has 15 residues. Germline loops: CDR1 LNHDA, CDR2 SQIVND (reference sequence). Trimming took 7 bases from V and 4 from J; bases not matched to a gene: 6.

J is TRBJ1-5 and V is TRBV27; D ambiguous. Germline-derived CDR1 and CDR2 are MNHEY and SMNVEV (reference sequence). This CDR3 has 17 amino acids. V lost 8 bases and J lost 3, with 23 bases in between. The CDR3 loop reads CASGDNPTTEYNQPQHF. The CDR3 DNA reads as TGTGCCAGCGGCGACAACCCGACCACAGAATACAATCAGCCCCAGCATTTT.

The chain joins TRBV11-2 to TRBJ2-1; D is possibly TRBD1 or TRBD2 (5 bases each). From germline, CDR1 is SGHAT and CDR2 FQNNGV. The CDR3 consists of 13 residues. The V and J ends lost 4 bases and 9 bases respectively, with 13 bases between them. The CDR3 DNA is TGTGCCAGCAGCTCTCGGGGTCAGGGTGAGCAGTTCTTC. Residues: CASSSRGQGEQFF.

V gene TRBV12-5 combines with J gene TRBJ2-7; 11 bases agree with TRBD2. Germline assignment: CDR1 LGHNT and CDR2 FRNRAP. The trim removed 9 bases at V and 7 bases at J, leaving 2 bases unmatched. This CDR3 has 11 residues. The CDR3 DNA reads TGTGCTAGCACTAGCGGGAGTGAGCAGTACTTC. Translated: CASTSGSEQYF.

This clone was counted a single time. The chain carries TRBV30 and TRBJ2-1, with TRBD2 matching 7 bases. After removal of 5 bases from V and 6 bases from J, the junction contained 7 bases not matched to a gene. The CDR3 has 13 amino acids. Per germline, CDR1 GTSNPN and CDR2 SVGIG (reference sequence). CDR3 amino acids: CAWEGGSVNEQFF. The CDR3 DNA is TGTGCCTGGGAGGGCGGGAGTGTCAATGAGCAGTTCTTC.

V is TRBV5-1 and J is TRBJ2-7; D remains unclear. The V end was cut by 4 bases, the J end by 2 bases, with 13 bases between. The CDR3 sequence is 14 residues long. Germline V lookup: CDR1 SGHRS, CDR2 YFSETQ. The CDR3 bases are TGCGCCAGCAGCCTAGGGCTACTCGCCTACGAGCAGTACTTC. It codes for CASSLGLLAYEQYF.

This rearrangement joins TRBV15 to TRBJ1-3, with a tentative D call TRBD1 (5 bases). Trimming left V 1 base short and J 0 bases short, with 7 bases between. Germline lookup yields CDR1 LNHNV and CDR2 YYDKDF (reference sequence). CDR3 length: 15 amino acids. In nucleotides, the CDR3 is TGTGCCACCAGCAGAGGACAGAACTCTGGAAACACCATATATTTT. The encoded protein is CATSRGQNSGNTIYF.

V gene TRBV29-1 combines with J gene TRBJ2-7; D is unclear. Trimming left V 6 bases short and J 5 bases short, with 11 bases between. Germline CDR1 is SQVTM and CDR2 is ANQGSEA. The CDR3 length is 11 residues. CDR3 sequence reads: CSVGQLHEQYF. DNA of the CDR3: TGCAGCGTAGGGCAGCTCCACGAGCAGTACTTC.

This clone has a handful of counts. This specimen includes other DNA sequences encoding the same CDR3. This chain connects TRBV29-1 to TRBJ1-1; no clear D. V gave up 4 bases and J gave up 7 bases, with 13 bases separating them. CDR1 is SQVTM and CDR2 is ANQGSEA in the germline V gene. CDR3 length: 12 amino acids. CDR3 in DNA: TGCAGCGTTGTTGGGCAAAGGGATGAAGCTTTCTTT. Protein product: CSVVGQRDEAFF. The full variable domain, with the rest looked up from reference TRBV29-1 and TRBJ1-1, is SAVISQKPSRDICQRGTSLTIQCQVDSQVTMMFWYRQQPGQSLTLIATANQGSEATYESGFVIDKFPISRPNLTFSTLTVSNMSPEDSSIYLCSVVGQRDEAFFGQGTRLTVV.

The J gene is TRBJ1-2, the V gene TRBV6-5; D unresolved. Trimming shortened V by 7 bases and J by 0 bases, and 9 bases separated the two germline ends. The CDR3 is 13 residues long. Germline V lookup: CDR1 MNHEY, CDR2 SVGAGI. The CDR3: CASTHGANYGYTF. The DNA of the CDR3 is TGTGCCAGCACCCATGGGGCTAACTATGGCTACACCTTC.

This sequence joins TRBV11-2 and TRBJ2-5; D remains unclear. The J call may be incorrect, as the DNA end agrees better with TRBJ2-7. Germline V gives CDR1 SGHAT, CDR2 FQNNGV. The CDR3 is 13 residues long. CDR3 in amino acids: CASSPPQAYEQYF. Here the CDR3 DNA reads TGTGCCAGCAGCCCCCCCCAGGCCTACGAGCAGTACTTC.

In DNA, the CDR3 is TGTGCCAGCACCCTGAGGCATTCTAAGGGCGGTGAGCAGTTCTTC. Amino acids: CASTLRHSKGGEQFF. The V call is TRBV11-2, the J call TRBJ2-1; no firm D call. Trimming removed 7 bases at V and 9 bases at J, with 22 bases between. Germline-derived CDR1 and CDR2 are SGHAT and FQNNGV. The CDR3 is made up of 15 amino acids.

The CDR3 reads CAWKSSYEQYF. For the CDR3, the DNA is TGTGCCTGGAAGAGCTCCTACGAGCAGTACTTC. The chain uses TRBV30 and TRBJ2-7; D unresolved. The CDR3 is 11 amino acids. V gave up 4 bases and J gave up 0 bases, with 4 bases separating them. The germline CDR1 and CDR2 sequences are GTSNPN and SVGIG (reference sequence).

The chain is built from TRBV11-2 and TRBJ1-5; D gene unclear. The germline CDR1 and CDR2 sequences are SGHAT and FQNNGV. The CDR3 spans 15 residues. V was pared by 3 bases and J by 1 base, with 10 bases between. This chain's CDR3 is CASSLEGFSNQPQHF. DNA for the CDR3: TGTGCCAGCAGCTTGGAAGGGTTCAGCAATCAGCCCCAGCATTTT.

This chain links TRBV13 with TRBJ1-1; D is ambiguous. CDR3 length equals 13 residues. Germline V gene sequence: CDR1 PRHDT, CDR2 FYEKMQ (reference sequence). V shed 3 bases and J shed 1 base, with 6 bases lying between them. This chain's CDR3 is CASSFTRNTEAFF. DNA of the CDR3: TGTGCCAGCAGCTTTACAAGGAACACTGAAGCTTTCTTT.

The chain combines TRBV7-3 with TRBJ2-3, with D unresolved. The germline gives CDR1 SGHTA, CDR2 FQGTGA. CDR3 length: 16 residues. The ends were cut back, 4 bases at V and 0 bases at J, with 14 bases in the middle. In nucleotides, the CDR3 is TGTGCCAGCAGCTCCCTCGTCGGCTCTAGCACAGATACGCAGTATTTT. Translating gives CASSSLVGSSTDTQYF.

The chain links TRBV27 to TRBJ2-1; no definite D call. CDR1 is MNHEY and CDR2 is SMNVEV in the germline V gene (reference sequence). The V and J ends lost 3 bases and 4 bases respectively, with 10 bases between them. The CDR3 extends over 14 amino acids. In nucleotides, the CDR3 is TGTGCCAGCAGTTTTGGTGGGCCTTACAATGAGCAGTTCTTC. This gives the protein CASSFGGPYNEQFF.

This chain links TRBV28 with TRBJ1-3, with D maybe TRBD1 (5 bases). The germline CDR1 and CDR2 sequences are MDHEN and SYDVKM. The CDR3 loop spans 14 amino acids. V lost 9 bases and J 0 bases, leaving 12 bases between the germline ends. In DNA, the CDR3 is TGTGCCAGTTTGGGACCGAGCTCTGGAAACACCATATATTTT. It codes for CASLGPSSGNTIYF.

The rearrangement joins TRBV19 to TRBJ2-1; 7 bases agree with TRBD1. The junction had 10 bases not matched to a gene; V was cut back by 4 bases and J by 7 bases. This CDR3 has 15 amino acids. CDR1 is LNHDA, CDR2 SQIVND, per germline (reference sequence). This CDR3 reads CASSNRQGVINEQFF. The CDR3 coding sequence is TGTGCCAGTAGTAATCGACAGGGAGTGATAAATGAGCAGTTCTTC.

The chain recombines TRBV6-1 with TRBJ2-7; D is unresolved. The CDR3 covers 14 residues. V was clipped by 4 bases and J by 8 bases, with 18 bases between them. CDR1 and CDR2 from the germline V gene are MNHNS and SASEGT. The CDR3 DNA reads TGTGCCAGCAGTGTGTACAAAGGCCTCACCCAGCAGTACTTC. Protein: CASSVYKGLTQQYF.